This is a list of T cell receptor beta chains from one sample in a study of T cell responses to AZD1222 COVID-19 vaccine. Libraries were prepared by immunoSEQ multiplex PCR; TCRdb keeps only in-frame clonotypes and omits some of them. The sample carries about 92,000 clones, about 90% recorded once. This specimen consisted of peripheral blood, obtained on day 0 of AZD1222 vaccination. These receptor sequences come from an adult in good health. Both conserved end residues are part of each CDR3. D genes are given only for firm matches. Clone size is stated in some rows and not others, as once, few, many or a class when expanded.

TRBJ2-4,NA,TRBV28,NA,CASDILGGPRYF,TGTGCCAGCGACATTTTAGGAGGTCCGAGGTACTTC
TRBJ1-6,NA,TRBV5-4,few,CASSLRARESSPLHF,TGTGCCAGCAGCCTCCGAGCGAGGGAGAGTTCACCCCTCCACTTT
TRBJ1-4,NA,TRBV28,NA,CASSLYRTNEKLFF,TGTGCCAGCAGTTTATACCGAACTAATGAAAAACTGTTTTTT
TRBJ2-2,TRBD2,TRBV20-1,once,CSASGLAGTGELFF,TGCAGTGCTAGTGGTCTAGCGGGAACCGGGGAGCTGTTTTTT
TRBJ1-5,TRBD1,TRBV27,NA,CASSPTGDNQPQHF,TGTGCCAGCAGCCCCACAGGGGACAATCAGCCCCAGCATTTT
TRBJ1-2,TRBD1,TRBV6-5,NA,CASSTGGSNYGYTF,TGTGCCAGCAGTACAGGGGGCTCTAACTATGGCTACACCTTC
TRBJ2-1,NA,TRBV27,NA,CASSFHRGEQFF,TGTGCCAGCAGTTTCCATCGTGGGGAGCAGTTCTTC
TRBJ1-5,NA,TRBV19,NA,CASSRATGSNQPQHF,TGTGCCAGTAGTAGGGCGACAGGTAGCAATCAGCCCCAGCATTTT
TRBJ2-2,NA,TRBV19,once,CASRGSFANTGELFF,TGTGCCAGTCGGGGCAGTTTCGCGAACACCGGGGAGCTGTTTTTT
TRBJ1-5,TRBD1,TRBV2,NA,CASGEKWDRRQHF,TGTGCCAGCGGAGAAAAATGGGACAGGAGGCAGCATTTT
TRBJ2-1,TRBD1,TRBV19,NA,CASSVGTGREQFF,TGTGCCAGTAGTGTGGGGACAGGACGGGAGCAGTTCTTC